Listed here are 22 T cell receptor beta chains from one sample, sequenced in a study of cytomegalovirus exposure and HLA in healthy donors. Primers included in the PCR were 60 Vbeta and 13 Jbeta primers. The protocol was immunoSEQ multiplex PCR, while the TCRdb copy is restricted to in-frame clones and leaves out a portion. The sample yields 75,000 to 100,000 clones, about 74% seen once. Sample: PBMCs. These receptors originate from a male donor in good health and CMV-seronegative.

The CDR3 reads CASSYGGGGRLAQHF. CDR3 DNA sequence: TGTGCCAGCAGTTATGGAGGCGGTGGTCGTTTGGCCCAGCATTTT. The gene calls are TRBV6-5 and TRBJ1-5; D remains unclear. The V end was cut by 3 bases, the J end by 11 bases, with 20 bases between. CDR1 is MNHEY, CDR2 SVGAGI, per germline. This CDR3 region has 15 residues.

The rearrangement uses TRBV20-1 and TRBJ2-7, with D uncertain. Germline V gene lookup returns CDR1 DFQATT and CDR2 SNEGSKA (reference sequence). The CDR3 has 11 amino acids. V lost 6 bases and J 6 bases, leaving 12 bases between the germline ends. CDR3 in amino acids: CSALGPGEQYF. CDR3 coding DNA: TGCAGTGCCCTCGGTCCAGGCGAGCAGTACTTC.

The chain recombines TRBV7-8 with TRBJ1-5; 8 bases align to TRBD1. CDR3 length: 14 amino acids. The germline gives CDR1 SGHVS, CDR2 FQNEAQ. V was pared by 4 bases and J by 4 bases, with 3 bases of the junction left unmatched. CDR3 loop: CASSSWDRNQPQHF. The DNA for the CDR3 is TGTGCCAGCAGCTCGTGGGACAGGAATCAGCCCCAGCATTTT.

The rearrangement uses TRBV5-1 and TRBJ2-7, with 7 nucleotides matching TRBD1. This CDR3 spans 15 amino acids. The ends lost 4 bases at V and 5 bases at J; junction bases unmatched: 12. Germline CDR1 and CDR2: SGHRS and YFSETQ. The DNA for the CDR3 is TGCGCCAGCAGCCCGGAGACAGGGCTGGGCGACGAGCAGTACTTC. This gives the protein CASSPETGLGDEQYF.

The V gene is TRBV6-1, the J gene TRBJ2-6; possible D gene TRBD1, 5 bases. The CDR3 contains 18 residues. The V end lost 0 bases, the J end lost 0 bases, and 12 bases lay between the germline ends. Germline V gene sequence: CDR1 MNHNS, CDR2 SASEGT. CDR3 bases: TGTGCCAGCAGTGAAGCGCTTCCGGACATCTCTGGGGCCAACGTCCTGACTTTC. Translation: CASSEALPDISGANVLTF.

J is TRBJ2-2 and V is TRBV30, with a tentative D call TRBD2 (5 bases). In germline, CDR1 is GTSNPN, CDR2 SVGIG (reference sequence). Trimming took off 5 bases at V and 7 bases at J, with 14 bases between the two ends. CDR3 length: 13 amino acids. Here the CDR3 reads CAWFTRIHGELFF. CDR3 bases: TGTGCCTGGTTTACTAGGATACACGGGGAGCTGTTTTTT.

This CDR3 reads CASSFLQGANGYTF. The CDR3 nucleotides read TGTGCCAGCAGTTTTTTACAGGGGGCGAATGGCTACACCTTC. The chain has TRBV27 and TRBJ1-2; TRBD1 agrees at 9 bases. Germline CDR1 reads MNHEY; CDR2 reads SMNVEV (reference sequence). CDR3 size: 14 residues. Losses at the gene ends were 3 bases for V and 6 bases for J; bases not matched to a gene: 5.

The V call is TRBV19, the J call TRBJ2-7; 9 bases line up with TRBD1. The germline gives CDR1 LNHDA, CDR2 SQIVND (reference sequence). The CDR3 has 14 residues. The trim removed 11 bases at V and 3 bases at J, leaving 11 bases unmatched. The DNA of the CDR3 is TGTGCCGTCAGCCAACAGGGGGCGGTCTACGAGCAGTACTTC. Translated, it gives CAVSQQGAVYEQYF.

This clone was picked up one time. The V and J genes are TRBV14 and TRBJ1-2, with D maybe TRBD1 (5 bases). V gave up 4 bases and J gave up 5 bases, with 17 bases separating them. This CDR3 region has 15 residues. Germline CDR1 SGHDN, CDR2 FVKESK. This CDR3 reads CASSPLLAGVYGYTF. DNA for the CDR3: TGTGCCAGCAGCCCCCTCCTGGCGGGGGTATATGGCTACACCTTC.

The chain links TRBV2 to TRBJ2-7, with 12 bases lining up with TRBD2. The CDR3 totals 14 residues. CDR1 and CDR2 from the germline V gene are SNHLY and FYNNEI. J gave up 5 bases and V 3 bases, and 2 bases lay outside the gene matches. The CDR3 loop reads CASSETSGSDEQYF. The CDR3 nucleotides are TGTGCCAGCAGTGAGACTAGCGGGAGCGACGAGCAGTACTTC.

This chain joins TRBV5-5 and TRBJ2-1, with 13 bases matching TRBD2. There are 14 residues in the CDR3. V was clipped by 4 bases and J by 9 bases; unmatched bases: 4. The germline gives CDR1 SGHKS, CDR2 YYEKEE (reference sequence). The CDR3, as DNA: TGTGCCAGCAGCGAGGGACTAGCGGGACTTGAGCAGTTCTTC. Its protein product is CASSEGLAGLEQFF.

This clone was seen a handful of times. The genes are TRBV6-1 and TRBJ2-7; 7 nucleotides match TRBD1. Germline V CDR1 and CDR2: MNHNS, SASEGT. The V gene end was trimmed by 4 bases and the J gene end by 0 bases; junction bases not matched to a gene: 15. This CDR3 contains 18 residues. CDR3 protein: CASSVLPGQPSFSYEQYF. Here the CDR3 DNA reads TGTGCCAGCAGTGTACTTCCGGGACAGCCTTCTTTCTCCTACGAGCAGTACTTC.

J is TRBJ2-2 and V is TRBV19, with 7 bases identical to TRBD1. Per the germline V gene, CDR1 is LNHDA and CDR2 is SQIVND (reference sequence). The trim removed 5 bases at V and 3 bases at J, leaving 6 bases unmatched. The CDR3 is 15 amino acids. The CDR3 DNA reads TGTGCCAGTAGTCTCGGGGACAGTTACACCGGGGAGCTGTTTTTT. It yields the protein CASSLGDSYTGELFF.

V and J are TRBV5-1 and TRBJ2-3; TRBD2 matches at 11 bases. V was clipped by 4 bases and J by 5 bases; unmatched bases: 6. Germline-derived CDR1 and CDR2 are SGHRS and YFSETQ. CDR3 length: 15 residues. The CDR3 is CASSLLAGEVDTQYF. The DNA for the CDR3 is TGCGCCAGCAGCCTACTAGCGGGAGAGGTAGATACGCAGTATTTT. Together with reference TRBV5-1 and TRBJ2-3, the CDR3 gives the full variable domain: KAGVTQTPRYLIKTRGQQVTLSCSPISGHRSVSWYQQTPGQGLQFLFEYFSETQRNKGNFPGRFSGRQFSNSRSEMNVSTLELGDSALYLCASSLLAGEVDTQYFGPGTRLTVL.

This clone showed up many times. The rearrangement uses TRBV15 and TRBJ1-5; 11 nucleotides align to TRBD1. The germline CDR1 and CDR2 sequences are LNHNV and YYDKDF (reference sequence). This CDR3 has 16 residues. The junction had 3 bases not matched to a gene; V was cut back by 0 bases and J by 5 bases. CDR3 region: CATSREGTGGDQPQHF. In DNA, the CDR3 is TGTGCCACCAGCAGAGAAGGGACAGGGGGGGATCAGCCCCAGCATTTT.

The chain links TRBV18 to TRBJ2-7; 9 nucleotides line up with TRBD1. The CDR3 is 13 residues long. Germline V gene data show CDR1 as KGHSH and CDR2 as LQKENI. The V segment lost 0 bases and the J segment 12 bases; nucleotides outside the gene matches: 6. The CDR3 DNA reads as TGTGCCAGCTCACCACCGGGACAGGGCGCTCCGTACTTC. This gives the protein CASSPPGQGAPYF. The full variable domain, in which reference TRBV18 and TRBJ2-7 provide the parts outside the CDR3, is NAGVMQNPRHLVRRRGQEARLRCSPMKGHSHVYWYRQLPEEGLKFMVYLQKENIIDESGMPKERFSAEFPKEGPSILRIQQVVRGDSAAYFCASSPPGQGAPYFGPGTRLTVT.

V usage is TRBV11-2 and J usage is TRBJ2-7; 10 nucleotides align to TRBD1. The germline gives CDR1 SGHAT, CDR2 FQNNGV. The ends lost 4 bases at V and 5 bases at J; junction bases unmatched: 8. The length of the CDR3 is 15 residues. CDR3 residues: CASSSLRDRGDEQYF. CDR3 bases: TGTGCCAGCAGCTCCCTCAGGGACAGGGGAGACGAGCAGTACTTC.

The V and J genes are TRBV11-3 and TRBJ2-7; D unclear. Germline assignment: CDR1 SGHNT and CDR2 YENEEA. CDR3 length equals 13 residues. V was pared by 3 bases and J by 2 bases, with 8 bases between. The CDR3 loop reads CASSLGRTYEQYF. The CDR3 DNA reads as TGTGCCAGCAGCTTGGGCAGAACCTACGAGCAGTACTTC.

This rearrangement joins TRBV28 to TRBJ2-2; TRBD1 is a possible D gene (6 bases). Trimming removed 5 bases at V and 4 bases at J, with 20 bases between. The CDR3 sequence is 17 residues long. Germline values: CDR1 MDHEN, CDR2 SYDVKM. CDR3 amino acids: CASSPRGHFTGTGELFF. CDR3 DNA: TGTGCCAGCAGTCCAAGGGGACACTTTACCGGCACCGGGGAGCTGTTTTTT.

This clone was seen once. The chain carries TRBV5-1 and TRBJ2-7, with TRBD2 identical over 16 bases. The CDR3 length is 19 residues. The ends lost 3 bases at V and 3 bases at J; junction bases unmatched: 12. Germline values: CDR1 SGHRS, CDR2 YFSETQ. Here the CDR3 DNA reads TGCGCCAGCAGCTCTAGGCCGGGACTAGCGGGAGGGGTTCTCTACGAGCAGTACTTC. This gives the protein CASSSRPGLAGGVLYEQYF.

This chain connects TRBV28 to TRBJ1-1; a possible D gene is TRBD1 (5 bases). This CDR3 has 12 amino acids. Trimming pared 3 bases from V and 10 bases from J, leaving 12 bases between. Looked up from germline, CDR1 is MDHEN and CDR2 is SYDVKM. CDR3 nucleotides: TGTGCCAGCAGTTTGTCCCAGGGTTTAGCTTTCTTT. Its translation: CASSLSQGLAFF.

This clone is a singleton in its sample. The gene calls are TRBV18 and TRBJ2-1, with 7 bases identical to TRBD1. Germline lookup yields CDR1 KGHSH and CDR2 LQKENI. The ends lost 5 bases at V and 7 bases at J; junction bases unmatched: 8. This CDR3 comprises 14 residues. The CDR3 nucleotides read TGTGCCAGCTCAGTCACAGGGGCGGGTAATGAGCAGTTCTTC. Translation: CASSVTGAGNEQFF.